This note documents a single T cell receptor (beta chain) sequence. This record comes from a study of blood T cell repertoires in COVID-19. Study-level background: There were acute and convalescent COVID-19 samples, and they came from the United States, Italy and Spain. The cDNA or gDNA used as material had been derived from T cells, B-cell-depleted T cells, or PBMCs.

In the original processing: Nucleated cell counts were estimated from reference gene primer amplification. Generated by immunoSEQ multiplex PCR, the TCRdb table keeps only in-frame clones and is missing some. From that table come the V and J calls and clone size; the DNA was used to work out D and trimming. In the table there are 250,000 to 400,000 clones, 88% of which are singletons. The V gene end was trimmed by 5 bases and the J gene end by 4 bases; junction bases not matched to a gene: 2. The CDR3 has 13 amino acids. Germline V lookup: CDR1 SGHTA, CDR2 FQGNSA. The Seattle site enrolled patients during active infection and followed them longitudinally.

The source of this sequence is a woman in her 30s with COVID-19, enrolled during active disease. The specimen was peripheral blood. The chain employs TRBV7-2 and TRBJ2-5; 9 bases are a match to TRBD1. CDR3 in DNA: TGTGCCAGCAGCCGGGACAGGGCAGAGACCCAGTACTTC. Translated, it gives CASSRDRAETQYF.